This TCR beta chain was recorded in a study of monozygotic twins with inflammatory bowel disease. Study observations and caveats: Variability in patient repertoires may have come partly from differing immunosuppressive treatments. TCRbeta inverse Simpson diversity was decreased in IBD patients versus healthy co-twins.

Each TCR library consumed 3,000 to 3,500 ng of total RNA. Researchers used template switching to add UMIs featuring a 6-nucleotide sample barcode. TCRdb re-called the 5' RACE reads and shows each CDR3 protein once, DNA omitted. The sample has roughly 150,000 distinct CDR3 sequences, and its top ten clones hold around 1.2%. This CDR3 spans 14 amino acids. Germline assignment: CDR1 SGHDT and CDR2 YYEEEE. With regard to this clonotype: The antigen remains undetermined.

Sequencing was carried out using blood. This receptor was obtained from a human donor with ulcerative colitis or Crohn's disease, or a healthy co-twin of an affected twin (not recorded which). The V gene is TRBV5-6, the J gene TRBJ1-5; TCRdb proposes TRBD1, but this gene call is untestable without DNA. CDR3 sequence: CASSFRGVGQPQHF. Supplemented by reference TRBV5-6 and TRBJ1-5, the full variable domain reads DAGVTQSPTHLIKTRGQQVTLRCSPKSGHDTVSWYQQALGQGPQFIFQYYEEEERQRGNFPDRFSGHQFPNYSSELNVNALLLGDSALYLCASSFRGVGQPQHFGDGTRLSIL.